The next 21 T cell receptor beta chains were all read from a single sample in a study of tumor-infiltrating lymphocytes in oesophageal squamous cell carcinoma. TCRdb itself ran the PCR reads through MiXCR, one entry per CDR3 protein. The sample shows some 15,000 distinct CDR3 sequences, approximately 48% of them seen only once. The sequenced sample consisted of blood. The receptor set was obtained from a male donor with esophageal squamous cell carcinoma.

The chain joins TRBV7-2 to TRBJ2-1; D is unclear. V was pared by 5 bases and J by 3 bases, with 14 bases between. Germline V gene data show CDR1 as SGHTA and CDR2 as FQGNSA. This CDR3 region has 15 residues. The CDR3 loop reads CASSPSQSLYNEQFF. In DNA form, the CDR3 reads TGTGCCAGCAGCCCGAGTCAGTCACTCTACAATGAGCAGTTCTTC.

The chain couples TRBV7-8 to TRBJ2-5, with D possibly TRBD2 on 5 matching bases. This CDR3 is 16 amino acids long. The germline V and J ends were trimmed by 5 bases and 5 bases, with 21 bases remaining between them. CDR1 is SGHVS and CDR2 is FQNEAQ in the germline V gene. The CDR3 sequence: CASSHYEGLPGETQYF. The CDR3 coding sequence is TGTGCCAGCAGCCATTATGAAGGACTTCCCGGGGAGACCCAGTACTTC.

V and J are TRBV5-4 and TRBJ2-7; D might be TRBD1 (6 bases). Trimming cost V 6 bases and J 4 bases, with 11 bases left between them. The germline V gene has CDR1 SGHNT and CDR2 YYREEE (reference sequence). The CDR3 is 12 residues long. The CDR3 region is CASNSQGYEQYF. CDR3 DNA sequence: TGTGCCAGCAACTCACAGGGTTACGAGCAGTACTTC.

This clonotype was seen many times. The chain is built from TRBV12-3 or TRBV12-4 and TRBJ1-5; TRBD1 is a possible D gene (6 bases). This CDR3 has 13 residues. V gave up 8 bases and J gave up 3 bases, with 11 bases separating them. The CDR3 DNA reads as TGTGCCAGCTCCACAGGGATCAATCAGCCCCAGCATTTT. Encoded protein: CASSTGINQPQHF.

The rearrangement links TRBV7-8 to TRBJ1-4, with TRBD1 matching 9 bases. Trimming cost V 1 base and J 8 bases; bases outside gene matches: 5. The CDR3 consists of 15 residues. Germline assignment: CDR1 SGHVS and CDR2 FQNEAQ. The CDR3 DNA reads TGTGCCAGCAGCTTAGACACGGGACAGGGAGAAAAACTGTTTTTT. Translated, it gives CASSLDTGQGEKLFF.

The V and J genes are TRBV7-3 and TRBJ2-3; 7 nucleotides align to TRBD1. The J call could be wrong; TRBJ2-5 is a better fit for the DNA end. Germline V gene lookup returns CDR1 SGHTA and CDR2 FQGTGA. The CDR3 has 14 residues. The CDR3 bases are TGTGCCAGCAGCTTGCGGAGACAGGGAGAGACCCAGTACTTC. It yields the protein CASSLRRQGETQYF.

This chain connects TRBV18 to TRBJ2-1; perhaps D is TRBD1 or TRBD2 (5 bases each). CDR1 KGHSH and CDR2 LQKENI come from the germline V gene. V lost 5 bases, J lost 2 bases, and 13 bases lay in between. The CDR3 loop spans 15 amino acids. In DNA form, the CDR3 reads TGTGCCAGCTCATCGGGGACCGGAGCCTACAATGAGCAGTTCTTC. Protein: CASSSGTGAYNEQFF.

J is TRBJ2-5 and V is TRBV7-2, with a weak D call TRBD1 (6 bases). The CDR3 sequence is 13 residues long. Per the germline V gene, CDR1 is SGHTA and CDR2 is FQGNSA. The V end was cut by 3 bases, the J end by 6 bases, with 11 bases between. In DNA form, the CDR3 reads TGTGCCAGCAGCTTTACAGGGCCCAAGACCCAGTACTTC. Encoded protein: CASSFTGPKTQYF.

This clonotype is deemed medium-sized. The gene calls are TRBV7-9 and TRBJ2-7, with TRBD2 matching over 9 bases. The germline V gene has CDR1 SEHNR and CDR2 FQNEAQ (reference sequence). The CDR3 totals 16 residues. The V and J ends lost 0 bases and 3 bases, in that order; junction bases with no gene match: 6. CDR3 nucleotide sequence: TGTGCCAGCAGCTTAGCGTCTAGCGGGAAACTCTACGAGCAGTACTTC. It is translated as CASSLASSGKLYEQYF.

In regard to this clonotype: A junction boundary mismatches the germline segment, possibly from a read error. The CDR3 here is CASSLSGGAGVFSPLHF. The CDR3 nucleotides read TGTGCCAGCAGCTTATCTGGGGGCGCGGGCGTCTTCTCACCCCTCCACTTC. The chain uses TRBV11-1 and TRBJ2-7; D is perhaps TRBD1 (6 bases). The CDR3 consists of 17 residues. Germline CDR1 SGHAT, CDR2 FQDESV (reference sequence).

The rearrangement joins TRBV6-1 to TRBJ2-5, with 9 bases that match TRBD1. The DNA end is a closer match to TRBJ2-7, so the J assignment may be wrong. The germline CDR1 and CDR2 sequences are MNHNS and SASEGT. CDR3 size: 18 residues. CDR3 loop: CASSPLIPGQGSSYEQYF. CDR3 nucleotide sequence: TGTGCCAGCAGTCCACTGATCCCGGGACAGGGAAGCTCCTACGAGCAGTACTTC.

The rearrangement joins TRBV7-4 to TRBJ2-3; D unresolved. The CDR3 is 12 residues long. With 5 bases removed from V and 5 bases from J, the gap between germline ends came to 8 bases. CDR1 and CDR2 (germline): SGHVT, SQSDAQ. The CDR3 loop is CASSLLRDTQYF. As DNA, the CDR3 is TGTGCCAGCAGCCTACTCCGAGATACGCAGTATTTT. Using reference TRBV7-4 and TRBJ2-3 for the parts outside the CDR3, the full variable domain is GAGVSQSPRYKVAKRGRDVALRCDSISGHVTLYWYRQTLGQGSEVLTYSQSDAQRDKSGRPSGRFSAERPERSVSTLKIQRTEQGDSAVYLCASSLLRDTQYFGPGTRLTVL.

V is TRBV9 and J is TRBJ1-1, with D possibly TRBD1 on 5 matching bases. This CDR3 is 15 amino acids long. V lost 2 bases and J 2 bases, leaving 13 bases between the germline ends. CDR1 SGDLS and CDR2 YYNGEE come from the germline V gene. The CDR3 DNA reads TGTGCCAGCAGCGTCTCGGTAGGGACCAACACTGAAGCTTTCTTT. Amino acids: CASSVSVGTNTEAFF.

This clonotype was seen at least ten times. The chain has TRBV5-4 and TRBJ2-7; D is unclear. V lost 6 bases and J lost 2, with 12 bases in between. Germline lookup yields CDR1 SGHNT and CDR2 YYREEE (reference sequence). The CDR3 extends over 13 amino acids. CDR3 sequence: CASTSELAYEQYF. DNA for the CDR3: TGTGCCAGCACCTCGGAACTCGCCTACGAGCAGTACTTC.

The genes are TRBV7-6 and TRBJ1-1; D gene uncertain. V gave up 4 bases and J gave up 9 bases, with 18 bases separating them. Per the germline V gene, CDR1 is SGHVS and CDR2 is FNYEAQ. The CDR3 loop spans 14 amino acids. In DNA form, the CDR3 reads TGTGCCAGCAGCTCAACCCGACCGGGCGACAAAGCTTTCTTT. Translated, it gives CASSSTRPGDKAFF.

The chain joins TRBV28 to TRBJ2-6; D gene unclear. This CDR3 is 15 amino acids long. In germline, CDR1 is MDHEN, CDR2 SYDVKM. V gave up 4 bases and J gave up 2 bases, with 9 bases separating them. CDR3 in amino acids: CASSSTKPGANVLTF. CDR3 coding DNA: TGTGCCAGCAGTTCAACAAAGCCTGGGGCCAACGTCCTGACTTTC.

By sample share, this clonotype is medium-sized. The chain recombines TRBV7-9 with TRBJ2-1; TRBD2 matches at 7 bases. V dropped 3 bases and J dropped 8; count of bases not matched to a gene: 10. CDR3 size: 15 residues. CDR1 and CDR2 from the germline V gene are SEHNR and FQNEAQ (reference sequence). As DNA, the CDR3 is TGTGCCAGCAGCTTCTACGGGGAGGGCAGCTATGAGCAGTTCTTC. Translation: CASSFYGEGSYEQFF.

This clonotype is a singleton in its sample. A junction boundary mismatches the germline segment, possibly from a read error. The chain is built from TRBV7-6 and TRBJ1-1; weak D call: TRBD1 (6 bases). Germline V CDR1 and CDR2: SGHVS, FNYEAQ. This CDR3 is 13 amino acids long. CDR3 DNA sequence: TGTGCTAGCAGCTTAAAGGGGGGAGCTGAAGCTTTCTTT. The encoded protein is CASSLKGGAEAFF.

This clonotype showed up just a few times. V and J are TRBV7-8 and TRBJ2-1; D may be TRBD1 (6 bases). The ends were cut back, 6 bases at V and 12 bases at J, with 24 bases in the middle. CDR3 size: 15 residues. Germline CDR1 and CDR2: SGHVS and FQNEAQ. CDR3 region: CASRRTGNPRDTQFF. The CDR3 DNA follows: TGTGCCAGCAGGCGAACAGGGAATCCCCGGGATACGCAGTTCTTC.

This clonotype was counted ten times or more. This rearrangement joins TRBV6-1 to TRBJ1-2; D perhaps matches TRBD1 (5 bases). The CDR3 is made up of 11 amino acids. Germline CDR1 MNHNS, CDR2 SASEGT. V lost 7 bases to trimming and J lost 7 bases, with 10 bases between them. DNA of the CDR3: TGTGCCAGCACGCAGGGTTCTGGCTACACCTTC. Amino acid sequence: CASTQGSGYTF.

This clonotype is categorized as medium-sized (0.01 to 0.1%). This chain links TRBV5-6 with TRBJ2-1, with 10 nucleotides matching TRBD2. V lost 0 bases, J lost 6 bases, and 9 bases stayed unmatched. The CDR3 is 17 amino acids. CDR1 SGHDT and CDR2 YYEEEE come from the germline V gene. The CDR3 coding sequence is TGTGCCAGCAGCTTGGGGCTAGCGGGAGTCCCGGGCAATGAGCAGTTCTTC. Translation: CASSLGLAGVPGNEQFF.